This passage covers 22 T cell receptor beta chains from one sample sequenced in a study of T-cell reconstitution after alpha-beta-depleted transplantation in children. As it was prepared, the TCRbeta library received unique molecular identifiers. Each CDR3 protein is one row after TCRdb ran MiXCR on the PCR reads. Found here are 400,000 to 500,000 distinct CDR3 sequences, around 9.9% of them singletons; the top ten hold roughly 5.5%. The sequencing here drew on PBMCs from the stem cell graft donor, taken from the stem cell graft. These receptors were collected from a human donor who donated a stem cell graft to a child with acute myeloid leukemia.

This clonotype was detected only a few times. The chain is built from TRBV10-3 and TRBJ2-2; a possible D gene is TRBD1 (5 bases). Germline assignment: CDR1 ENHRY and CDR2 SYGVKD. This CDR3 spans 15 amino acids. V lost 4 bases to trimming and J lost 6 bases, with 15 bases between them. Here the CDR3 DNA reads TGTGCCATCAGTGCGGACACCAGGGCCTCCGGGGAGCTGTTTTTT. It codes for CAISADTRASGELFF.

This clonotype has just a few counts. The V call is TRBV18, the J call TRBJ2-7; no clear D gene. This CDR3 region has 14 residues. Germline CDR1 reads KGHSH; CDR2 reads LQKENI. The V end lost 4 bases, the J end lost 4 bases, and 14 bases lay between the germline ends. The CDR3 region is CASSREFSGYEQYV. In DNA form, the CDR3 reads TGTGCCAGCTCACGGGAATTTTCCGGATACGAGCAGTACGTC.

This clonotype has only a few counts. The V and J genes are TRBV20-1 and TRBJ2-3; D may be TRBD2 (6 bases). V dropped 3 bases and J dropped 0 bases, with 10 bases sitting between them. From germline, CDR1 is DFQATT and CDR2 SNEGSKA (reference sequence). This CDR3 is 14 amino acids long. The CDR3 loop reads CSASLAGSTDTQYF. In DNA form, the CDR3 reads TGCAGTGCTAGTCTGGCGGGGAGCACAGATACGCAGTATTTT.

A few counts support this clonotype. The V gene is TRBV20-1, the J gene TRBJ2-3, with a weak D call TRBD2 (5 bases). The V gene lost 1 base and the J gene lost 10 bases, with 15 bases spanning the gap. The CDR3 sequence is 13 residues long. CDR1 DFQATT and CDR2 SNEGSKA come from the germline V gene (reference sequence). Here the CDR3 DNA reads TGCAGTGCTAGAGGGGTCCCCAGCGGATCGCAGTATTTT. This translates into CSARGVPSGSQYF.

The CDR3 DNA reads as TGTGCCAGCAGTTACCAGGGTCGGCAGCCCCAGCATTTT. Amino acid sequence: CASSYQGRQPQHF. J is TRBJ1-5 and V is TRBV6-5; D perhaps matches TRBD1 (5 bases). This CDR3 contains 13 residues. Per germline, CDR1 MNHEY and CDR2 SVGAGI. V was clipped by 2 bases and J by 7 bases, with 9 bases between them.

The rearrangement uses TRBV6-1 and TRBJ2-3, with 7 bases fitting TRBD2. This CDR3 has 14 amino acids. V lost 6 bases and J lost 4; bases outside the gene matches: 7. Germline CDR1 reads MNHNS; CDR2 reads SASEGT. The CDR3 sequence is CASSLAESADTQYF. The CDR3 nucleotides are TGTGCCAGCAGCCTAGCGGAGTCGGCAGATACGCAGTATTTT.

The chain recombines TRBV24-1 with TRBJ1-2; D call uncertain. Germline CDR1 is KGHDR and CDR2 is SFDVKD. The CDR3 spans 13 residues. V gave up 4 bases and J gave up 4 bases, with 9 bases separating them. The CDR3, as DNA: TGTGCCACCAGTGACTCTCTTGGCTATGGCTACACCTTC. Protein: CATSDSLGYGYTF.

The chain has TRBV7-6 and TRBJ2-2, with D hard to call. Germline V CDR1 and CDR2: SGHVS, FNYEAQ. CDR3 length: 13 residues. Deletions cut 1 base from V and 5 bases from J, with 5 bases between. The CDR3 DNA sequence: TGTGCCAGCAGCTTAGTGAAAACCGGGGAGCTGTTTTTT. Translated: CASSLVKTGELFF.

Here the CDR3 DNA reads TGCAGTGCTAGAGATGCGAGTGGGAGGGAGACCCAGTACTTC. Protein product: CSARDASGRETQYF. This chain uses TRBV20-1 with TRBJ2-5, with D possibly being TRBD2 (6 bases). The CDR3 contains 14 residues. Between the trimmed V and J ends, which lost 0 bases and 5 bases, there was a span of 13 bases. Germline values: CDR1 DFQATT, CDR2 SNEGSKA (reference sequence).

This clonotype was counted once. With a much larger clone just one base away, this may be a read error. CDR3 amino acids: CASSYRGSGANGLTF. The CDR3 DNA is TGTGCCAGCAGTTACAGGGGCTCTGGGGCCAACGGCCTGACTTTC. V and J are TRBV6-2 or TRBV6-3 and TRBJ2-6; perhaps TRBD1 as D (5 bases). Germline-derived CDR1 and CDR2 are MNHEY and SVGEGT. The CDR3 runs to 15 residues.

This clonotype occurred many times. This rearrangement joins TRBV7-3 to TRBJ2-7; no clear D. The CDR3 runs 11 residues. V was shortened by 6 bases and J by 5 bases, with 8 bases between the two germline ends. CDR1 is SGHTA and CDR2 is FQGTGA in the germline V gene. The DNA of the CDR3 is TGTGCCAGCAGTAAAATCAACGAGCAGTACTTC. Translation gives CASSKINEQYF.

The rearrangement links TRBV28 to TRBJ2-2; D may be TRBD2 (6 bases). Looked up from germline, CDR1 is MDHEN and CDR2 is SYDVKM. Trimming stripped 6 bases from V and 5 bases from J, with 10 bases between. This CDR3 has 13 amino acids. The CDR3 DNA sequence: TGTGCCAGCAGGGTTAGCGGTACCGGGGAGCTGTTTTTT. Protein: CASRVSGTGELFF.

This clonotype was seen ten or more times. The rearrangement links TRBV6-2 or TRBV6-3 to TRBJ2-3; 7 bases are shared with TRBD2. This CDR3 comprises 15 residues. J lost 1 base, V lost 7 bases, and 8 bases had no gene match. Germline V gene sequence: CDR1 MNHEY, CDR2 SVGEGT. DNA for the CDR3: TGTGCCAGCAAAAATCTAGCGGAGGGCACAGATACGCAGTATTTT. It encodes CASKNLAEGTDTQYF.

This clonotype was seen a handful of times. The chain couples TRBV29-1 to TRBJ2-5; D call uncertain. This CDR3 is 12 amino acids long. V lost 1 base to trimming and J lost 1 base, with 4 bases between them. Per the germline V gene, CDR1 is SQVTM and CDR2 is ANQGSEA. CDR3 sequence reads: CSVEGPQETQYF. The CDR3 DNA is TGCAGCGTTGAAGGGCCCCAAGAGACCCAGTACTTC.

This clonotype appeared many times. Its ends do not fully match the called genes, so a read error is possible. V is TRBV5-1 and J is TRBJ1-4; unclear D gene. Germline V gene data show CDR1 as SGHRS and CDR2 as YFSETQ. This CDR3 contains 12 residues. This CDR3 reads CASSFNDGGKVF. The CDR3 bases are TGCGCCAGCAGCTTTAATGATGGAGGAAAAGTTTTT.

The count of this clonotype is one. The chain carries TRBV27 and TRBJ2-2; TRBD1 agrees at 11 bases. This CDR3 comprises 16 residues. Germline trimming cut 5 bases from V and 7 bases from J; bases unmatched to any gene: 9. Germline lookup yields CDR1 MNHEY and CDR2 SMNVEV (reference sequence). CDR3 bases: TGTGCCAGCAGTCCGGGGACAGGGGGTTTTGTCGGGGAGCTGTTTTTT. Its translation is CASSPGTGGFVGELFF.

This clonotype turned up a few times. This rearrangement joins TRBV7-8 to TRBJ2-7; 8 nucleotides align to TRBD1. Germline trimming cut 4 bases from V and 0 bases from J; bases unmatched to any gene: 8. The germline CDR1 and CDR2 sequences are SGHVS and FQNEAQ. CDR3 size: 16 residues. The DNA of the CDR3 is TGTGCCAGCAGCTCAAGACAGGGGACACCCTCCTACGAGCAGTACGTC. Encoded protein: CASSSRQGTPSYEQYV.

Many counts were recorded for this clonotype. The chain couples TRBV12-3 or TRBV12-4 to TRBJ2-5, with 13 nucleotides matching TRBD2. The ends lost 6 bases at V and 4 bases at J; junction bases unmatched: 5. CDR3 size: 15 residues. The chain's CDR3 is CASSRGLAGVETQYF. The CDR3 coding sequence is TGTGCCAGCAGCCGTGGACTAGCGGGGGTAGAGACCCAGTACTTC.

This chain connects TRBV4-2 to TRBJ2-7; 7 nucleotides agree with TRBD2. The germline V gene encodes CDR1 LGHNA and CDR2 YNFKEQ. The V segment lost 1 base and the J segment 1 base; nucleotides outside the gene matches: 10. This CDR3 has 17 amino acids. CDR3 loop: CASSQVITGGTSYEQYF. DNA for the CDR3: TGTGCCAGCAGCCAAGTTATCACGGGAGGAACATCCTACGAGCAGTACTTC.

The V and J genes are TRBV20-1 and TRBJ1-1; 7 bases fit TRBD1. The CDR3 loop spans 13 amino acids. The germline V gene encodes CDR1 DFQATT and CDR2 SNEGSKA (reference sequence). V lost 3 bases and J lost 5; bases outside the gene matches: 6. For the CDR3, the DNA is TGCAGTGCTAGGTCAGGGGGGAGGACTGAAGCTTTCTTT. It translates to CSARSGGRTEAFF.

This clonotype was counted at least ten times. J is TRBJ2-3 and V is TRBV20-1, with TRBD1 matching 10 bases. V dropped 3 bases and J dropped 1; count of bases not matched to a gene: 7. Germline V gives CDR1 DFQATT, CDR2 SNEGSKA (reference sequence). The CDR3 loop spans 16 amino acids. Here the CDR3 reads CSARLPGTGGTDTQYF. Written as DNA, the CDR3 is TGCAGTGCTAGGCTACCCGGGACAGGGGGCACAGATACGCAGTATTTT.

There are a few counts of this clonotype. V is TRBV5-1 and J is TRBJ2-6; TRBD1 matches at 9 bases. Germline V CDR1 and CDR2: SGHRS, YFSETQ. Trimming at V came to 2 bases and at J to 3 bases, leaving 12 bases not matched to a gene. This CDR3 has 19 residues. CDR3 loop: CASSFSIQGAFRGANVLTF. The CDR3 DNA is TGCGCCAGCAGCTTCTCCATACAGGGGGCCTTTCGTGGGGCCAACGTCCTGACTTTC. The complete variable domain, with remaining parts taken from reference TRBV5-1 and TRBJ2-6, reads KAGVTQTPRYLIKTRGQQVTLSCSPISGHRSVSWYQQTPGQGLQFLFEYFSETQRNKGNFPGRFSGRQFSNSRSEMNVSTLELGDSALYLCASSFSIQGAFRGANVLTFGAGSRLTVL.